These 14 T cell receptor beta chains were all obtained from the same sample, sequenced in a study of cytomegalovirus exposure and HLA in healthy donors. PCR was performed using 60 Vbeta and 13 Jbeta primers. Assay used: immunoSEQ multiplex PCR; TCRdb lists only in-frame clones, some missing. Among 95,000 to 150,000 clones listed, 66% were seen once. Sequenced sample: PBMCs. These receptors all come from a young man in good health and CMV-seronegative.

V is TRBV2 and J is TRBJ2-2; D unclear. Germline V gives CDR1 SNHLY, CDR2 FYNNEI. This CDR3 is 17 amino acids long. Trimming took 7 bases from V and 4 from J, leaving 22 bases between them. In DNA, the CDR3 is TGTGCCAGCAATACCGACGGCGGTTCGCTTCGCACCGGGGAGCTGTTTTTT. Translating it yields CASNTDGGSLRTGELFF.

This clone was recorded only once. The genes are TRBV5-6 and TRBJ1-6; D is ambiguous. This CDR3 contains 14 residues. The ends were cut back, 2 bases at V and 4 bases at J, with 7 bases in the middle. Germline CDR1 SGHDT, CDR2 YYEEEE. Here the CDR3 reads CASSFGVYNSPLHF. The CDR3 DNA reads TGTGCCAGCAGCTTCGGGGTTTATAATTCACCCCTCCACTTT.

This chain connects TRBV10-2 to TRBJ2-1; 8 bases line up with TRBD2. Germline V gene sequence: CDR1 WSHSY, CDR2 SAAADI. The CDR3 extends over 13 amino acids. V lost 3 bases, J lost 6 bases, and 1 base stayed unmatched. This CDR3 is CASSDAGGNEQFF. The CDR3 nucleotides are TGCGCCAGCAGTGACGCGGGAGGCAATGAGCAGTTCTTC.

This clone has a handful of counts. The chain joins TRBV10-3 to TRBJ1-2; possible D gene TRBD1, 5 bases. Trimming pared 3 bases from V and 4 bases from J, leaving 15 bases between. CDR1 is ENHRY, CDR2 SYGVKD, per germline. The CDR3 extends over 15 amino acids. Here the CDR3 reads CAISDSRGGGYGYTF. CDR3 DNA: TGTGCCATCAGTGACTCTAGAGGCGGGGGCTATGGCTACACCTTC.

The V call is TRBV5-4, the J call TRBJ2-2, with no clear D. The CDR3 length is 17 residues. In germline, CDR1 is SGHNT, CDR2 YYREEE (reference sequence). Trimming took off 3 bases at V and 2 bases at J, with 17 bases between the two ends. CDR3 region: CASSWPVGRQNTGELFF. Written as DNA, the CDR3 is TGTGCCAGCAGCTGGCCGGTTGGCCGACAAAACACCGGGGAGCTGTTTTTT.

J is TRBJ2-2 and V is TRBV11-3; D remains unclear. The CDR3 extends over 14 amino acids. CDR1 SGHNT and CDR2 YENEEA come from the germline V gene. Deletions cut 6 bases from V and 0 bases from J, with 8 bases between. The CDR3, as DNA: TGTGCCAGCAGTACACATCCGAACACCGGGGAGCTGTTTTTT. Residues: CASSTHPNTGELFF.

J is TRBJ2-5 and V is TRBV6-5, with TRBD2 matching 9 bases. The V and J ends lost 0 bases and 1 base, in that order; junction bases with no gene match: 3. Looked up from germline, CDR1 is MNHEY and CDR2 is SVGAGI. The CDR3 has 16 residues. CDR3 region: CASSYSAGGAQETQYF. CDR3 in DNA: TGTGCCAGCAGTTACTCGGCGGGGGGGGCCCAAGAGACCCAGTACTTC.

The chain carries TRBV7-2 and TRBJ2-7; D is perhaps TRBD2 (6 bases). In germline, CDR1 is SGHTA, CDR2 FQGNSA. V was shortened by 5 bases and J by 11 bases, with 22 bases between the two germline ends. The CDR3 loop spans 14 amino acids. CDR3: CASSPSGTAGWEYF. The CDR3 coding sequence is TGTGCCAGCAGCCCTTCCGGGACTGCCGGTTGGGAGTACTTC.

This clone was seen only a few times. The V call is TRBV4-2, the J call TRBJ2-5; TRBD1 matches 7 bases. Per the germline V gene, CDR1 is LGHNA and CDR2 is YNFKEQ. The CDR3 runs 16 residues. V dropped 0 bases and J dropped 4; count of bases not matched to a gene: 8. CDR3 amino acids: CASSQDGRGRTETQYF. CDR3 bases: TGTGCCAGCAGCCAAGACGGAAGGGGGCGCACAGAGACCCAGTACTTC.

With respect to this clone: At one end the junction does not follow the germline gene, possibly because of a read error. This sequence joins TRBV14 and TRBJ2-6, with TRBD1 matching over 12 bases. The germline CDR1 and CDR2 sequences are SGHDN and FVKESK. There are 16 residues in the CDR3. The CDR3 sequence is CASSQDRGQGADVLTF. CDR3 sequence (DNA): TGTGCCAGCAGCCAAGACCGGGGACAGGGGGCCGACGTCCTGACTTTC.

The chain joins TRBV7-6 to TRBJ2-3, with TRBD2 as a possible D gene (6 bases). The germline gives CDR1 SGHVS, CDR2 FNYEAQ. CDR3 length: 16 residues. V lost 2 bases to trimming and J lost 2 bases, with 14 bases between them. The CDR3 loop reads CASSLTHQRATDTQYF. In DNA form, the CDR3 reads TGTGCCAGCAGCTTAACGCACCAGCGGGCCACAGATACGCAGTATTTT.

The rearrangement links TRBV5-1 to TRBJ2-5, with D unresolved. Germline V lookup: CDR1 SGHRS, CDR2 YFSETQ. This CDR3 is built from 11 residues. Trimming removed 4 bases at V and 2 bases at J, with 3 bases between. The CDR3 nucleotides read TGCGCCAGCAGCATACAAGAGACCCAGTACTTC. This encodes CASSIQETQYF.

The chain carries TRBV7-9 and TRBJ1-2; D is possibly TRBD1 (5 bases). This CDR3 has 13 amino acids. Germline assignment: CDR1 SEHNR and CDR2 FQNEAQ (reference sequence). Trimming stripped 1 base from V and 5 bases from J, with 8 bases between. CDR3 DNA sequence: TGTGCCAGCAGCTTAGGGGGGGGTTATGGCTACACCTTC. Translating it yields CASSLGGGYGYTF.

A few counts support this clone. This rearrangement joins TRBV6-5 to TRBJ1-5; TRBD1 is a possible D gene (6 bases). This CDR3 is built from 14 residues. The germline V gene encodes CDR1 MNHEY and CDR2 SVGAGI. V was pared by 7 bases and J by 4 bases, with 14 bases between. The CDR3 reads CASNTGGFNQPQHF. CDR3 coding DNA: TGTGCCAGCAATACGGGGGGCTTTAATCAGCCCCAGCATTTT.